Listed below are T cell receptor beta chains from one sample, sequenced in a study of T cell changes during pregnancy in multiple sclerosis. Data came from immunoSEQ multiplex PCR; TCRdb stores just in-frame clones and leaves some out. The table lists some 87,000 clones, nearly 95% of them singletons. The starting material was peripheral blood, obtained in the second trimester of pregnancy. These receptor sequences come from a female donor with multiple sclerosis, enrolled in a pregnancy study. Each CDR3 is given with its conserved first and last residue. Size tells how often a clone was seen (once, few, many) or the class of an expanded clone, and some rows leave it out.

j_call v_call clone_size cdr3_aa
TRBJ2-1 TRBV11-2 NA CASSHLLSVVDNEQFF
TRBJ2-3 TRBV11-2 NA CASSRLGSFTDTQYF
TRBJ2-2 TRBV19 NA CASSRQTNTGELFF
TRBJ2-7 TRBV7-8 NA CASSLLGTSNEQYF
TRBJ1-3 TRBV6-1 NA CASSGTPGNTIYF
TRBJ2-1 TRBV10-1 NA CASSPSGRAGNEQFF
TRBJ1-5 TRBV5-1 NA CASSLTGGPSNQPQHF
TRBJ2-5 TRBV2 NA CASRLAGGGVETQYF
TRBJ2-1 TRBV30 NA CAWGQYSYNEQFF
TRBJ1-1 TRBV27 once CASRETGLYTEAFF
TRBJ2-1 TRBV29-1 NA CSAQTGDWYNEQFF
TRBJ2-7 TRBV28 NA CASAREQDPYEQYF
TRBJ1-2 TRBV5-6 NA CASSFTRGNYGYTF
TRBJ2-7 TRBV13 NA CASSSPPAGTYEQYF
TRBJ2-7 TRBV29-1 NA CSVAGGPRNEQYF
TRBJ2-7 TRBV7-3 NA CASSLTAGTNYEQYF
TRBJ2-7 TRBV7-2 NA CASSRNSGSISYEQYF
TRBJ2-7 TRBV7-9 NA CASSFGGSPNSYEQYF
TRBJ2-6 TRBV2 NA CASRVLSGTGRSGANVLTF
TRBJ1-2 TRBV5-4 NA CASSRQGIANYGYTF
TRBJ2-1 TRBV11-3 NA CASSNNRAGRRQFF
TRBJ1-1 TRBV10-2 NA CATLQGKAEAFF
TRBJ2-1 TRBV5-6 NA CASTQGLAGGRYNEQFF
TRBJ2-1 TRBV19 once CASKEGRTSGGNEQFF
TRBJ1-2 TRBV6-5 NA CASSYAGVDYGYTF
TRBJ1-4 TRBV19 NA CASRMNSGQGNEKLFF
TRBJ2-7 TRBV18 NA CASSPGLANNYEQYF
TRBJ2-1 TRBV19 NA CASSILLAGYNEQFF
TRBJ2-2 TRBV7-9 NA CASSPQGTGELFF
TRBJ2-3 TRBV10-3 NA CAISENVLGDTQYF
TRBJ2-1 TRBV9 NA CASSAGYNEQFF
TRBJ2-1 TRBV7-9 NA CASSFRQGQGEQFF
TRBJ2-5 TRBV18 NA CASSPEADGGETQYF
TRBJ1-4 TRBV10-2 NA CASSGGQGLREKLFF
TRBJ2-2 TRBV11-3 NA CASSTGLAGGTNTGELFF
TRBJ2-1 TRBV5-6 NA CASSLVEAFNEQFF
TRBJ1-3 TRBV21-1 once CASSKSLRGQDVSGNTIYF
TRBJ2-3 TRBV7-8 NA CASSFLGQGPTDTQYF
TRBJ2-3 TRBV27 NA CASSSRLTGVLTDTQYF
TRBJ2-5 TRBV5-4 NA CASSLGTEETQYF
TRBJ1-5 TRBV4-1 NA CASKGQGEGRNQPQHF
TRBJ1-1 TRBV28 once CASSPGGRTEAFF
TRBJ2-7 TRBV27 NA CATGGRAYEQYF
TRBJ2-2 TRBV2 NA CASVSAGGGTGELFF
TRBJ2-2 TRBV6-4 few CASSALVGTGELFF
TRBJ2-7 TRBV18 NA CASSPDRALYSYEQYF
TRBJ1-1 TRBV4-3 NA CASSQDLRRGTEAFF
TRBJ2-6 TRBV28 NA CASSLRRASGANVLTF
TRBJ2-1 TRBV23-1 NA CAETRLGLAGAHEQFF
TRBJ2-5 TRBV6-4 few CASSDSMRTEETQYF
TRBJ1-1 TRBV11-2 NA CASSLSFALNTEAFF
TRBJ1-2 TRBV11-2 NA CASSLTGVKNYGYTF